The entry that follows covers one TCR beta chain sequence. With 10 bases clipped from V and 5 bases from J, the junction kept 8 bases outside the gene matches. The CDR3 length is 14 residues. Germline CDR1 LNHDA, CDR2 SQIVND (reference sequence). Sequenced by immunoSEQ multiplex PCR; TCRdb stores in-frame clones only, minus some. The table has some 80,000 clones, 80% to 90% seen once. The data were obtained in a study of OX40 agonist ivuxolimab in advanced cancers. The sample consisted of CD4+ or CD8+ T cells sorted from blood, taken in a trial of the OX40 agonist ivuxolimab. This chain connects TRBV19 to TRBJ2-1, with 10 bases lining up with TRBD1. The receptor was derived from an adult with an advanced solid tumor such as melanoma, head and neck, liver or kidney cancer. Here the CDR3 DNA reads TGTGCCACTAAGAGACAGGGGGCCCACAATGAGCAGTTCTTC. It yields the protein CATKRQGAHNEQFF. Variable domain in full (rest from reference TRBV19 and TRBJ2-1): DGGITQSPKYLFRKEGQNVTLSCEQNLNHDAMYWYRQDPGQGLRLIYYSQIVNDFQKGDIAEGYSVSREKKESFPLTVTSAQKNPTAFYLCATKRQGAHNEQFFGPGTRLTVL.